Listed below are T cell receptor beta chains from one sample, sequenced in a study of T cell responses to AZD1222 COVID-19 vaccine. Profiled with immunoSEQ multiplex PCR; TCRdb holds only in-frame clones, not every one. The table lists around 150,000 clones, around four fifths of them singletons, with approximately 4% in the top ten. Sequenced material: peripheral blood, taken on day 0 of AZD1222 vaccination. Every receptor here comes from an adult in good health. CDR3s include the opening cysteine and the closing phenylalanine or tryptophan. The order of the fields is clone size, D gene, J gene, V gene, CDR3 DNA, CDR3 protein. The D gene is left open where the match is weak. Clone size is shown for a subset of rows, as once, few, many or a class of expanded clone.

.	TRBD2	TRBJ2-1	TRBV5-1	TGCGCCAGCAGCTATTCGGGGGGGCTCTACAATGAGCAGTTCTTC	CASSYSGGLYNEQFF
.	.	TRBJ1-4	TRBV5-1	TGCGCCAGCAGCTTGAGTTCCGGAACTAATGAAAAACTGTTTTTT	CASSLSSGTNEKLFF
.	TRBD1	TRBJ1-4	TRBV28	TGTGCCAGCAGCAGTACAGGGGGGCTAAGGGAAAAACTGTTTTTT	CASSSTGGLREKLFF
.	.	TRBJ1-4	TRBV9	TGTGCCAGCAGCGTAGACGGGGGGGATCGTGAAAAACTGTTTTTT	CASSVDGGDREKLFF
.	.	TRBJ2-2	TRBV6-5	TGTGCCAGCAGTTACTCGGGGGGCACCGGGGAGCTGTTTTTT	CASSYSGGTGELFF
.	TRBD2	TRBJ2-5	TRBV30	TGTGCCTGGAGGGCAAAGCGGGGGGGCAGAGAGACCCAGTACTTC	CAWRAKRGGRETQYF
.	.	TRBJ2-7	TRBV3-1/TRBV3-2	TGTGCCAGCAGCCAAGCCCCCGGGACCAACTACGAGCAGTACTTC	CASSQAPGTNYEQYF
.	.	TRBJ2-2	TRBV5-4	TGTGCCAGCAGTCCATCCCCTTCAGCGGGTACGAACACCGGGGAGCTGTTTTTT	CASSPSPSAGTNTGELFF
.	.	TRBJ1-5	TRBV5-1	TGCGCCAGCAGCTTGGGAGGGGATAGCAATCAGCCCCAGCATTTT	CASSLGGDSNQPQHF
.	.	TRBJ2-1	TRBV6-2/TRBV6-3	TGTGCCAGCAGTTCGAACCTCAGAGGCTGGAGCTCCTACAATGAGCAGTTCTTC	CASSSNLRGWSSYNEQFF
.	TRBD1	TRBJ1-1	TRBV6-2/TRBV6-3	TGTGCCAGCAGTTACGATTTGTTTGAGACAGACAGGGAGATGAACACTGAAGCTTTCTTT	CASSYDLFETDREMNTEAFF
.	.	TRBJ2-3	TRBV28	TGTGCCAGCAGTTTAAGGGAGACAGGCCGCACAGATACGCAGTATTTT	CASSLRETGRTDTQYF
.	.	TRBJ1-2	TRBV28	TGTGCCTGTGGGTTCCACTCCTATGGCTACACCTTC	CACGFHSYGYTF
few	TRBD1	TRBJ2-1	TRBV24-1	TGTGCCACCAGTGATCCGACCGGGACAGGGAGAAATGAGCAGTTCTTC	CATSDPTGTGRNEQFF
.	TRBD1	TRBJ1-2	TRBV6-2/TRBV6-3	TGTGCCAGCAGTTACTCGACAGGGAGGAGCGGCTACACCTTC	CASSYSTGRSGYTF
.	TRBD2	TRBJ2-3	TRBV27	TGTGCCAGCAGCTCCGGACTAGCGGGTTACACAGATACGCAGTATTTT	CASSSGLAGYTDTQYF
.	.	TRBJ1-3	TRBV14	TGTGCCAGCAGCCAAGATATAATCGGGTCTGGAAACACCATATATTTT	CASSQDIIGSGNTIYF
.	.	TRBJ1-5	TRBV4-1	TGCGCCAGCAGCCTAGAGGGGCAGGGCCTAAGCAATCAGCCCCAGCATTTT	CASSLEGQGLSNQPQHF
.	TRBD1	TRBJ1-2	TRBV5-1	TGCGCCAGCAGCTTGGGTGCGGGACAGGGAACTCGCGGCTACACCTTC	CASSLGAGQGTRGYTF
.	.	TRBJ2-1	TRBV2	TGTGCCAGCAGTGAATCGGCGTTCGCGGGCTACAATGAGCAGTTCTTC	CASSESAFAGYNEQFF
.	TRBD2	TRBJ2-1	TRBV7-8	TGTGCCAGCAGCTTACAGGCTAGCGGGGGCCCTAGCTCCTACAATGAGCAGTTCTTC	CASSLQASGGPSSYNEQFF
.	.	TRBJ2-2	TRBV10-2	TGCGCCAGCAGAAGTACAGAGACGAACACCGGGGAGCTGTTTTTT	CASRSTETNTGELFF
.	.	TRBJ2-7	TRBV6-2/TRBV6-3	TGTGCCAGCAGTTACCCTACCGGGCAGTACTTC	CASSYPTGQYF
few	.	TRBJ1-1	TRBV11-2	TGTGCCAGCAGCTTAAGTGGGGGGGCGGAAGCTTTCTTT	CASSLSGGAEAFF
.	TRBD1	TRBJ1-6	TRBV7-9	TGTGCCAGCAGCTTAAGGACAGGGGGATCACCCCTCCACTTT	CASSLRTGGSPLHF